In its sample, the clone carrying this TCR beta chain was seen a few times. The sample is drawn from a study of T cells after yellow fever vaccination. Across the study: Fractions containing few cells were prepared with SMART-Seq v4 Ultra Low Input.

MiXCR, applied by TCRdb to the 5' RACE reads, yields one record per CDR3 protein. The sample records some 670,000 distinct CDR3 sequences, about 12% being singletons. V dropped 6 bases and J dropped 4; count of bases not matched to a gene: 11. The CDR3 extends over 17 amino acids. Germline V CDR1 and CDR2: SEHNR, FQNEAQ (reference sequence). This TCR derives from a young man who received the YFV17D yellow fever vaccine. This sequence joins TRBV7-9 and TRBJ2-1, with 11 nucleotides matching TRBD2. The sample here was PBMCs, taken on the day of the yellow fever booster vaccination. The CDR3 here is CASRLSSGTSGYNEQFF. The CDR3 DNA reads TGTGCCAGCAGACTGTCGTCCGGGACTAGCGGATACAATGAGCAGTTCTTC.